This T cell receptor (beta chain) is from a study of cytomegalovirus exposure and HLA in healthy donors. Trimming pared 0 bases from V and 4 bases from J, leaving 12 bases between. This CDR3 region has 14 residues. Per germline, CDR1 GTSNPN and CDR2 SVGIG (reference sequence). The PCR used 60 Vbeta and 13 Jbeta primers. The table came from immunoSEQ multiplex PCR; TCRdb's copy has only in-frame clones and leaves some out. The repertoire table contains approximately 75,000 clones. The clonotype was recovered from a man in his forties in good health and CMV-seronegative. Specimen: PBMCs. This chain joins TRBV30 and TRBJ1-1; D is unclear. CDR3 region: CAWSVEVLRTEAFF. The DNA for the CDR3 is TGTGCCTGGAGTGTCGAGGTTTTACGCACTGAAGCTTTCTTT.